This TCR beta chain was recorded in a study of blood T cell repertoires in COVID-19. The protocol was immunoSEQ multiplex PCR, while the TCRdb copy is restricted to in-frame clones and leaves out a portion. The repertoire holds around 260,000 clones, with approximately 83% as singletons. In germline, CDR1 is SGHVS, CDR2 FNYEAQ. The CDR3 has 16 amino acids. V lost 2 bases to trimming and J lost 1 base, with 11 bases between them. The clonotype comes from a woman in her thirties who had recovered from COVID-19. This sequence joins TRBV7-6 and TRBJ2-2; D possibly corresponds to TRBD1 (6 bases). Material: PBMCs or T cells enriched from blood (not recorded which). The CDR3, as DNA: TGTGCCAGCAGCTTACTTGTACAGGGGAACACCGGGGAGCTGTTTTTT. It is translated as CASSLLVQGNTGELFF.